This T cell receptor (beta chain) was obtained from a study of chemoradiotherapy in HPV16-positive cancers. Study observations and caveats: For HPV16-positive patients, expanding HPV-responsive T cells associated with longer recurrence-free survival.

Repertoires were generated with immunoSEQ multiplex PCR, while TCRdb's copy carries only in-frame clones and drops some. The repertoire has some 2,500 clones, more than 70% of them found once; the top ten carry just over 9%. This clone has only one observation. Its antigen is unknown. The V gene's germline CDR1 is LNHNV and CDR2 YYDKDF (reference sequence). The V and J ends lost 3 bases and 2 bases, in that order; junction bases with no gene match: 8. The CDR3 loop spans 16 amino acids. V usage is TRBV15 and J usage is TRBJ1-1; 8 bases agree with TRBD1. The sequenced sample was tumor tissue, obtained from a patient who underwent chemoradiotherapy. This receptor was taken from a human donor with HPV-associated anogenital cancer. CDR3 amino acids: CATSSPVQGGNTEAFF. In DNA form, the CDR3 reads TGTGCCACCAGCAGCCCCGTACAGGGGGGCAACACTGAAGCTTTCTTT.